The next 29 T cell receptor beta chains were all read from a single sample in a study of OX40 agonist ivuxolimab in advanced cancers. The protocol was immunoSEQ multiplex PCR, while the TCRdb copy is restricted to in-frame clones and leaves out a portion. The repertoire holds under 90,000 clones, roughly 90% seen once, with about 2.3% in the top ten. Source: CD4+ or CD8+ T cells sorted from blood, taken in a trial of the OX40 agonist ivuxolimab. The source of these receptors is an adult with an advanced solid tumor such as melanoma, head and neck, liver or kidney cancer.

This clone was recorded a few times. The chain uses TRBV6-6 and TRBJ1-5; D is unclear. This CDR3 has 13 residues. Trimming left V 2 bases short and J 0 bases short, with 2 bases between. Per germline, CDR1 MNHNY and CDR2 SVGAGI (reference sequence). CDR3 nucleotide sequence: TGTGCCAGCAGTTACGTTAGCAATCAGCCCCAGCATTTT. Its translation is CASSYVSNQPQHF.

The V call is TRBV6-7, the J call TRBJ1-1; TRBD1 matches 8 bases. TRBV6-7 is an ORF, and what it does is uncertain. This CDR3 region has 15 residues. V lost 8 bases to trimming and J lost 5 bases; unmatched junction nucleotides: 13. The CDR3 DNA reads as TGTGCCAGCTCAGGGGGCGACGGTATAGGGACTGAAGCTTTCTTT. As protein: CASSGGDGIGTEAFF.

The chain combines TRBV5-1 with TRBJ1-1; D not resolved. Germline V CDR1 and CDR2: SGHRS, YFSETQ. Trimming removed 0 bases from V and 1 base from J, with 22 bases in between. The CDR3 is 19 residues long. DNA of the CDR3: TGCGCCAGCAGCTTGGACTTGCCCACTGGTTTGGCCGGGAACACTGAAGCTTTCTTT. Its translation: CASSLDLPTGLAGNTEAFF.

The V gene is TRBV7-9, the J gene TRBJ1-3; the match to TRBD1 covers 11 bases. Trimming took 6 bases from V and 7 from J; bases not matched to a gene: 8. This CDR3 is built from 15 residues. Germline values: CDR1 SEHNR, CDR2 FQNEAQ (reference sequence). This CDR3 is CASSRRDRGVNTIYF. DNA of the CDR3: TGTGCCAGCAGTCGCCGGGACAGGGGGGTTAACACCATATATTTT. Supplemented by reference TRBV7-9 and TRBJ1-3, the full variable domain reads DTGVSQNPRHKITKRGQNVTFRCDPISEHNRLYWYRQTLGQGPEFLTYFQNEAQLEKSRLLSDRFSAERPKGSFSTLEIQRTEQGDSAMYLCASSRRDRGVNTIYFGEGSWLTVV.

The chain's CDR3 is CASSLLAGGPNEQFF. The CDR3 coding sequence is TGTGCCAGCAGCTTACTAGCGGGGGGGCCCAATGAGCAGTTCTTC. V gene TRBV5-6 combines with J gene TRBJ2-1; TRBD2 matches at 13 bases. CDR3 length equals 15 residues. Unmatched junction bases numbered 2, after V lost 2 bases and J lost 6 bases. From germline, CDR1 is SGHDT and CDR2 YYEEEE.

This chain uses TRBV5-1 with TRBJ2-7; 7 positions match TRBD2. Trimming cost V 2 bases and J 2 bases; bases outside gene matches: 4. This CDR3 has 14 amino acids. Germline CDR1 and CDR2: SGHRS and YFSETQ. CDR3 amino acids: CASSFAAGAYEQYF. CDR3 sequence (DNA): TGCGCCAGCAGCTTTGCGGCGGGGGCCTACGAGCAGTACTTC.

The rearrangement uses TRBV5-6 and TRBJ1-5; D is ambiguous. The CDR3 is 14 amino acids. Deletions cut 0 bases from V and 2 bases from J, with 6 bases between. Germline V gene data show CDR1 as SGHDT and CDR2 as YYEEEE. CDR3 region: CASSLDGGNQPQHF. The CDR3 region has the DNA TGTGCCAGCAGCTTGGATGGGGGCAATCAGCCCCAGCATTTT.

This clone was recorded only once. Other nucleotide sequences in the sample specify the same CDR3. The rearrangement joins TRBV28 to TRBJ1-2; perhaps TRBD1 as D (5 bases). V dropped 3 bases and J dropped 5 bases, with 7 bases sitting between them. This CDR3 is 12 amino acids long. Per the germline V gene, CDR1 is MDHEN and CDR2 is SYDVKM. As DNA, the CDR3 is TGTGCCAGCAGTTTGGGGGGTTATGGCTACACCTTC. Translated, it gives CASSLGGYGYTF.

This chain joins TRBV18 and TRBJ1-1; D possibly corresponds to TRBD1 (6 bases). CDR1 and CDR2 (germline): KGHSH, LQKENI. V was trimmed by 4 bases and J by 3 bases, leaving 9 bases between them. The CDR3 is made up of 13 amino acids. CDR3 sequence reads: CASSQGHDTEAFF. The CDR3 DNA reads TGTGCCAGCTCACAGGGACACGACACTGAAGCTTTCTTT.

As DNA, the CDR3 is TGTGCCAGCAGGACCGGGACAGGGGTCACTGAAGCTTTCTTT. Protein: CASRTGTGVTEAFF. V gene TRBV27 combines with J gene TRBJ1-1, with 10 bases fitting TRBD1. The germline CDR1 and CDR2 sequences are MNHEY and SMNVEV (reference sequence). CDR3 length: 14 residues. V trimming: 6 bases; J trimming: 4 bases; junction bases outside the gene matches: 5.

The chain has TRBV2 and TRBJ2-2, with D possibly being TRBD2 (5 bases). Germline CDR1 reads SNHLY; CDR2 reads FYNNEI. V lost 6 bases and J 2 bases, leaving 10 bases between the germline ends. This CDR3 is built from 14 residues. The CDR3 DNA reads as TGTGCCAGCAGGCCCCTAGCTAACACCGGGGAGCTGTTTTTT. Residues: CASRPLANTGELFF.

The V gene is TRBV27, the J gene TRBJ1-1, with D possibly matching TRBD1 (5 bases). Germline assignment: CDR1 MNHEY and CDR2 SMNVEV (reference sequence). The CDR3 sequence is 13 residues long. The V end lost 8 bases, the J end lost 6 bases, and 16 bases lay between the germline ends. The CDR3 DNA reads as TGTGCCAGCCGCTCACCGGGGGGGGCTGAAGCTTTCTTT. Encoded protein: CASRSPGGAEAFF.

The chain couples TRBV29-1 to TRBJ1-5, with D tentatively TRBD1 (6 bases). V was trimmed by 6 bases and J by 5 bases, leaving 14 bases between them. CDR1 is SQVTM, CDR2 ANQGSEA, per germline. This CDR3 has 13 amino acids. CDR3: CSVGGGGDQPQHF. As DNA, the CDR3 is TGCAGCGTAGGGGGTGGGGGGGATCAGCCCCAGCATTTT.

This chain uses TRBV6-6 with TRBJ1-3; 7 bases are shared with TRBD1. J gave up 0 bases and V 7 bases, and 6 bases lay outside the gene matches. Germline loops: CDR1 MNHNY, CDR2 SVGAGI (reference sequence). The CDR3 is made up of 15 amino acids. The CDR3 sequence: CASTPGQSSGNTIYF. CDR3 DNA sequence: TGTGCCAGCACCCCGGGACAGAGCTCTGGAAACACCATATATTTT.

The V gene is TRBV2, the J gene TRBJ2-1; possibly TRBD1 for D (5 bases). The CDR3 is 14 amino acids. Trimming shortened V by 1 base and J by 15 bases, and 19 bases separated the two germline ends. Germline assignment: CDR1 SNHLY and CDR2 FYNNEI. The CDR3 loop is CASSEGVGDPGRFF. The CDR3 DNA reads as TGTGCCAGCAGTGAAGGGGTTGGTGACCCAGGGCGGTTCTTC.

V is TRBV5-1 and J is TRBJ2-5; no clear D gene. Germline CDR1 reads SGHRS; CDR2 reads YFSETQ. This CDR3 is 13 amino acids long. Trimming pared 0 bases from V and 3 bases from J, leaving 6 bases between. CDR3 DNA: TGCGCCAGCAGCTTGGATGCAAAAGAGACCCAGTACTTC. Amino acid sequence: CASSLDAKETQYF.

The J gene is TRBJ2-3, the V gene TRBV25-1, with D perhaps TRBD1 or TRBD2 (5 bases each). With 8 bases removed from V and 2 bases from J, the gap between germline ends came to 8 bases. Germline V gene lookup returns CDR1 MGHDK and CDR2 SYGVNS. The CDR3 is 12 amino acids. The CDR3 region has the DNA TGTGCCAGCGGGACGAACACAGATACGCAGTATTTT. It codes for CASGTNTDTQYF.

CDR3 DNA: TGTGCCAGCTCACCCACTTCAGGTCATATACTCTATGGCTACACCTTC. It translates to CASSPTSGHILYGYTF. The chain joins TRBV18 to TRBJ1-2, with unresolved D. The V gene lost 3 bases and the J gene lost 4 bases, with 18 bases spanning the gap. Germline V gene data show CDR1 as KGHSH and CDR2 as LQKENI. The CDR3 is made up of 16 amino acids.

The chain joins TRBV30 to TRBJ2-5; D is possibly TRBD2 (5 bases). The germline gives CDR1 GTSNPN, CDR2 SVGIG (reference sequence). The CDR3 loop spans 12 amino acids. V dropped 0 bases and J dropped 5 bases, with 7 bases sitting between them. The CDR3, as DNA: TGTGCCTGGAGTGTTAGCGTCGAGACCCAGTACTTC. It specifies CAWSVSVETQYF.

This clone was seen a few times. The rearrangement links TRBV2 to TRBJ1-6; D might be TRBD1 (6 bases). The CDR3 length is 13 residues. V was cut by 8 bases and J by 10 bases, with 15 bases left in between. In germline, CDR1 is SNHLY, CDR2 FYNNEI. The CDR3, as DNA: TGTGCCAGCCGCGGGGGGGCTGTGTCACCCCTCCACTTT. It is translated as CASRGGAVSPLHF.

The gene calls are TRBV18 and TRBJ1-2, with D possibly TRBD1 on 6 matching bases. Germline V gives CDR1 KGHSH, CDR2 LQKENI. The CDR3 contains 15 residues. Trimming shortened V by 5 bases and J by 4 bases, and 17 bases separated the two germline ends. The CDR3 sequence: CASSSNPGAAYGYTF. CDR3 nucleotides: TGTGCCAGCTCATCTAACCCAGGGGCTGCCTATGGCTACACCTTC.

The chain carries TRBV14 and TRBJ1-2; D is possibly TRBD1 (5 bases). The CDR3 has 15 residues. V lost 4 bases and J lost 7, with 19 bases in between. Germline values: CDR1 SGHDN, CDR2 FVKESK. CDR3 in amino acids: CASSPGSTSGGGYTF. CDR3 nucleotide sequence: TGTGCCAGCAGCCCCGGGAGCACTTCGGGGGGTGGCTACACCTTC.

The chain uses TRBV5-6 and TRBJ1-1, with D unresolved. CDR1 is SGHDT and CDR2 is YYEEEE in the germline V gene. The CDR3 is 14 amino acids. V lost 3 bases to trimming and J lost 1 base, with 10 bases between them. The CDR3 DNA follows: TGTGCCAGCAGCTACTCGATAAGGAACACTGAAGCTTTCTTT. Translating gives CASSYSIRNTEAFF.

Remarks on this clone: Other nucleotide sequences in the sample specify the same CDR3. The rearrangement links TRBV29-1 to TRBJ2-3; D might be TRBD1 (6 bases). The V gene lost 6 bases and the J gene lost 3 bases, with 16 bases spanning the gap. Per germline, CDR1 SQVTM and CDR2 ANQGSEA. The CDR3 consists of 14 residues. The DNA of the CDR3 is TGCAGCGTCGACTTGACAGGAAATACAGATACGCAGTATTTT. Its translation is CSVDLTGNTDTQYF.

This clone was seen only once. The chain couples TRBV30 to TRBJ1-4; D perhaps matches TRBD1 (5 bases). V lost 0 bases and J 8 bases, leaving 13 bases between the germline ends. The CDR3 length is 14 residues. The germline V gene has CDR1 GTSNPN and CDR2 SVGIG (reference sequence). The CDR3 bases are TGTGCCTGGAGTGTAACGGGACCAGTGGAAAAACTGTTTTTT. It translates to CAWSVTGPVEKLFF.

CDR3 coding DNA: TGTGCCAGCAGCCAAACCTCCTCGGGAGCGGGGGGGCAGTTCTTC. Encoded protein: CASSQTSSGAGGQFF. The V and J genes are TRBV7-2 and TRBJ2-1; TRBD2 agrees at 9 bases. Germline V gene data show CDR1 as SGHTA and CDR2 as FQGNSA. The CDR3 consists of 15 residues. The V and J ends lost 5 bases and 12 bases, in that order; junction bases with no gene match: 14.

The rearrangement joins TRBV28 to TRBJ1-2; D is possibly TRBD1 (5 bases). The V gene lost 7 bases and the J gene lost 8 bases, with 14 bases spanning the gap. The CDR3 is 12 amino acids. Per the germline V gene, CDR1 is MDHEN and CDR2 is SYDVKM. The CDR3 reads CASNRGVGGYTF. The DNA of the CDR3 is TGTGCCAGCAACCGAGGGGTGGGGGGCTACACCTTC.

DNA for the CDR3: TGTGCCAGCAGCCGCCCTGGAGGGGCGCCCTACGAGCAGTACTTC. Translated, it gives CASSRPGGAPYEQYF. The chain uses TRBV5-6 and TRBJ2-7; D is perhaps TRBD2 (6 bases). The germline gives CDR1 SGHDT, CDR2 YYEEEE. This CDR3 has 15 amino acids. With 4 bases removed from V and 2 bases from J, the gap between germline ends came to 16 bases.

V is TRBV19 and J is TRBJ2-7; D ambiguous. The V gene lost 6 bases and the J gene lost 6 bases, with 21 bases spanning the gap. CDR1 and CDR2 from the germline V gene are LNHDA and SQIVND (reference sequence). The CDR3 contains 15 residues. The CDR3 coding sequence is TGTGCCAGTAGCCGAAGCCGGGCAGTGGTCTCCGAGCAGTACTTC. Translation: CASSRSRAVVSEQYF.